This is a list of T cell receptor beta chains from one sample in a study of neurological immune-mediated disorders. TCRdb called the 5' RACE reads again in MiXCR, with one record for every CDR3 protein. The sample records 55,000 to 65,000 distinct CDR3 sequences, approximately 3.7% being singletons. The sequenced sample was PBMCs. Source of these receptors: a woman aged 45-60 years with multiple sclerosis. The CDR3 runs from the conserved cysteine through the conserved F or W. A D gene is named only where the DNA matches it firmly. Clone size is stated in some rows and not others, as once, few, many or a class when expanded.

j_call clone_size d_call v_call cdr3_aa cdr3_nt
TRBJ2-7 many TRBD1 TRBV20-1 CSATAQGQGVYEQYF TGCAGTGCGACCGCACAGGGACAGGGAGTGTACGAGCAGTACTTC
TRBJ2-1 many - TRBV5-1 CASSPAGGNEQFF TGCGCCAGCAGCCCCGCCGGGGGAAATGAGCAGTTCTTC
TRBJ1-3 many - TRBV11-1 CASSSGMSGNTIYF TGTGCCAGCAGCTCGGGGATGTCTGGAAACACCATATATTTT
TRBJ1-1 - TRBD1 TRBV5-6 CASSAPGTGDTEAFF TGTGCCAGCAGCGCACCCGGGACAGGGGACACTGAAGCTTTCTTT
TRBJ2-7 many - TRBV10-3 CAIRADSYEQYF TGTGCCATCAGGGCAGACTCCTACGAGCAGTACTTC
TRBJ2-7 - TRBD2 TRBV29-1 CSVDAGGNYEQYF TGCAGCGTTGACGCGGGAGGCAACTACGAGCAGTACTTC
TRBJ1-5 many - TRBV7-2 CASSFDGLSNQPQHF TGTGCCAGCAGCTTTGACGGACTGAGCAATCAGCCCCAGCATTTT
TRBJ2-1 many - TRBV28 CASSLSHLEQFF TGTGCCAGCAGTTTATCCCACCTTGAGCAGTTCTTC
TRBJ2-1 many TRBD1 TRBV5-1 CASRGQGGNEQFF TGCGCCAGCAGGGGACAGGGTGGCAATGAGCAGTTCTTC
TRBJ1-2 many TRBD1 TRBV12-3/TRBV12-4 CASRSTGVANYGYTF TGTGCCAGCAGGTCAACAGGGGTAGCAAACTATGGCTACACCTTC
TRBJ2-5 many - TRBV5-1 CASSFQGQETQYF TGCGCCAGCAGCTTCCAGGGCCAAGAGACCCAGTACTTC
TRBJ2-4 medium-sized - TRBV7-2 CASSLDEGKNIQYF TGTGCCAGCAGCTTAGACGAGGGCAAAAACATTCAGTACTTC
TRBJ1-6 many - TRBV14 CASSQEPRGSPLHF TGTGCCAGCAGCCAAGAACCGAGGGGCTCACCCCTCCACTTT
TRBJ2-7 few TRBD2 TRBV18 CASSPGTSGTEQYF TGTGCCAGCTCACCGGGGACTAGCGGGACCGAGCAGTACTTC